The 2 T cell receptor beta chains in this list originate from one sample, sequenced in a study of shared clonotypes between healthy human individuals. Using immunoSEQ multiplex PCR, the repertoire was profiled, and TCRdb retains in-frame clones only, with some absent. The table lists 640,000 or so clones, around 72% of them singletons. Sample: memory CD4+ T cells sorted from blood. Noted subset: CD45RA-negative fraction. Receptors originate from a woman aged 30 to 39 in good health.

This clone was seen a handful of times. A much larger clone differs by one base, so this may be a read error. Additional DNA sequences in this sample encode the identical CDR3. The chain carries TRBV7-3 and TRBJ1-1, with TRBD1 identical over 7 bases. The CDR3 has 13 residues. V trimming: 2 bases; J trimming: 3 bases; junction bases outside the gene matches: 0. Germline V gives CDR1 SGHTA, CDR2 FQGTGA. In DNA, the CDR3 is TGTGCCAGCAGCTTACAGGGGGACACTGAAGCTTTCTTT. Translated: CASSLQGDTEAFF.

V gene TRBV28 combines with J gene TRBJ2-7; D gene uncertain. Germline CDR1 reads MDHEN; CDR2 reads SYDVKM. The germline V and J ends were trimmed by 7 bases and 3 bases, with 16 bases remaining between them. CDR3 length: 14 residues. For the CDR3, the DNA is TGTGCCAGCACCCCGAGTAGAGTCGTCTACGAGCAGTACTTC. Translated: CASTPSRVVYEQYF.